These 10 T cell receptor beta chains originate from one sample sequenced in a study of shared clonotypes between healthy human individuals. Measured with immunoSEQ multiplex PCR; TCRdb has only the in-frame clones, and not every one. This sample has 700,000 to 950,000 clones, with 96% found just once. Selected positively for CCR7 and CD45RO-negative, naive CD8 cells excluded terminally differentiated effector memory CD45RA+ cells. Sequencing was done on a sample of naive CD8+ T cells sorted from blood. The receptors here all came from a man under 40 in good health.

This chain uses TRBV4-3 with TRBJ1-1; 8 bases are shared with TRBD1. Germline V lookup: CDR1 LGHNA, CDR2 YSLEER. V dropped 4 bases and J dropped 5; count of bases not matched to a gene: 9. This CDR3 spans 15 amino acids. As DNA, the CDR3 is TGCGCCAGCAGCCCCGGGACAGGTGTCGGGACTGAAGCTTTCTTT. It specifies CASSPGTGVGTEAFF.

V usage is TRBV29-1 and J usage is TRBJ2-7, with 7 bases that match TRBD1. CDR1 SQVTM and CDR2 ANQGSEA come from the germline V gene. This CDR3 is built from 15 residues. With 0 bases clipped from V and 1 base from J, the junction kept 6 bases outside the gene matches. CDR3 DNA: TGCAGCGTTGAAGACCCGACGGGACAGTCCTACGAGCAGTACTTC. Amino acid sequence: CSVEDPTGQSYEQYF.

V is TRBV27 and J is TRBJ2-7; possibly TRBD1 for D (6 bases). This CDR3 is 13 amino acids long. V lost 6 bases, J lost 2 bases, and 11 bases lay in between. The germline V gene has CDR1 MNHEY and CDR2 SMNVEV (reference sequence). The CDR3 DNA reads TGTGCCAGCAGCGACAGGTACCCCTACGAGCAGTACTTC. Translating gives CASSDRYPYEQYF.

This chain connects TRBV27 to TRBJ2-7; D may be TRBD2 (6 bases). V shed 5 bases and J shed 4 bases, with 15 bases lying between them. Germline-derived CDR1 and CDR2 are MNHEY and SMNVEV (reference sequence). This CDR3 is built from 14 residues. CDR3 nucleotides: TGTGCCAGCAGTCCCGCGGGACTCTTATACGAGCAGTACTTC. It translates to CASSPAGLLYEQYF.

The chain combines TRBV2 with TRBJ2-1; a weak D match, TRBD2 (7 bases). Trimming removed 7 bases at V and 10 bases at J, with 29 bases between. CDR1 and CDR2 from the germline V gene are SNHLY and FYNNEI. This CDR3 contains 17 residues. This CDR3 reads CASTEEGGLKPGPEQFF. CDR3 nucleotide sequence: TGTGCCAGCACAGAAGAGGGGGGGTTAAAACCGGGGCCGGAGCAGTTCTTC.

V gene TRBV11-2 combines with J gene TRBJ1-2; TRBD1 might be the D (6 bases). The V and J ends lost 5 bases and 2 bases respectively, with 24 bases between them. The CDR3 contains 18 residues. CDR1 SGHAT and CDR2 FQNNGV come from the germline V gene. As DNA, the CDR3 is TGTGCCAGCAGCCAGGGGATAGTACCGGGGTGGGAAAACTATGGCTACACCTTC. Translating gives CASSQGIVPGWENYGYTF.

The CDR3 region is CAISETPGQVFEETQYF. As DNA, the CDR3 is TGTGCCATCAGTGAGACGCCGGGACAGGTTTTTGAAGAGACCCAGTACTTC. The rearrangement uses TRBV10-3 and TRBJ2-5; 8 nucleotides match TRBD1. The CDR3 is made up of 17 amino acids. Germline loops: CDR1 ENHRY, CDR2 SYGVKD. The V gene end was trimmed by 2 bases and the J gene end by 3 bases; junction bases not matched to a gene: 11.

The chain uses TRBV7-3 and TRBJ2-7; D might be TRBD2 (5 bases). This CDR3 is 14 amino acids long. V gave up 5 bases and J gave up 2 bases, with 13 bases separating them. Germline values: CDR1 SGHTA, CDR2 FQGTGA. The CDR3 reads CASSPQSGAYEQYF. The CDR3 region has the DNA TGTGCCAGCAGCCCCCAAAGCGGCGCCTACGAGCAGTACTTC.

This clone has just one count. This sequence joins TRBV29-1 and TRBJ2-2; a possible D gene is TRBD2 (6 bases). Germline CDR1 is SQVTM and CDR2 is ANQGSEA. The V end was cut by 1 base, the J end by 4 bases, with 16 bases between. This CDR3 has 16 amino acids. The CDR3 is CSVEVRPSASTGELFF. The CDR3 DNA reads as TGCAGCGTTGAAGTCCGGCCTAGCGCAAGCACCGGGGAGCTGTTTTTT.

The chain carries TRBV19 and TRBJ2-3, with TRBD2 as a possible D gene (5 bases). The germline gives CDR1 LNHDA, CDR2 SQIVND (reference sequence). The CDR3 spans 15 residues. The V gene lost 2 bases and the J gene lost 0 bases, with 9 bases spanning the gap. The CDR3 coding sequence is TGTGCCAGTAGTATATACGGCGGGAGCACAGATACGCAGTATTTT. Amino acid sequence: CASSIYGGSTDTQYF.